This TCR beta chain was observed in a study of T-cell memory formation after mild COVID-19. Using its own MiXCR run on the 5' RACE reads, TCRdb lists one record per CDR3 protein. In the table there are around 390,000 distinct CDR3 sequences, about 15% of which are singletons. Turning to this clonotype: Its antigen is unidentified.

The trim removed 1 base at V and 5 bases at J, leaving 5 bases unmatched. Looked up from germline, CDR1 is KGHSH and CDR2 is LQKENI. The CDR3 contains 16 residues. Findings of the study overall: Researchers report contracting CD4+ clones mostly in CM and EM, with CD8+ clones in EMRA.

The source of this sequence is a man between 18 and 35 years old who had mild COVID-19 (a few samples of this study predate the infection). Cell type and time point are not known. This chain uses TRBV18 with TRBJ2-4; TRBD1 agrees at 10 bases. The sample comprised PBMCs or a T cell subset sorted from them (not recorded which). The CDR3 region is CASSPLVGQGENIQYF. CDR3 DNA sequence: TGTGCCAGCTCACCACTGGTCGGACAGGGGGAAAACATTCAGTACTTC.